A single sample gave rise to the 6 T cell receptor beta chains below, sequenced in a study of blood T cell repertoires in COVID-19. The method was immunoSEQ multiplex PCR; TCRdb's version includes in-frame clones alone and lacks a portion of them. The data contain approximately 61,000 clones, around 85% of them seen just once; the ten biggest clones take up approximately 15%. The source material was peripheral blood. The receptors come from a human donor in a cohort sampled during active COVID-19.

This clone occurred once. J is TRBJ2-2 and V is TRBV7-3; 7 bases are a match to TRBD1. V trimming: 3 bases; J trimming: 1 base; junction bases outside the gene matches: 2. Germline values: CDR1 SGHTA, CDR2 FQGTGA. This CDR3 spans 15 amino acids. The CDR3 nucleotides are TGTGCCAGCAGCTTGGGACAGAGGAACACCGGGGAGCTGTTTTTT. This gives the protein CASSLGQRNTGELFF. Supplemented by reference TRBV7-3 and TRBJ2-2, the full variable domain reads GAGVSQTPSNKVTEKGKYVELRCDPISGHTALYWYRQSLGQGPEFLIYFQGTGAADDSGLPNDRFFAVRPEGSVSTLKIQRTERGDSAVYLCASSLGQRNTGELFFGEGSRLTVL.

This clone occurred a few times. The chain employs TRBV4-1 and TRBJ1-5; 8 bases fit TRBD1. V was pared by 5 bases and J by 7 bases, with 10 bases of the junction left unmatched. CDR1 and CDR2 (germline): MGHRA, YSYEKL. The CDR3 consists of 15 residues. CDR3 DNA: TGCGCCAGCAGCAAAGGACAGGGTCCGGGCCAGCCCCAGCATTTT. Translated: CASSKGQGPGQPQHF.

The chain couples TRBV7-8 to TRBJ2-7, with a weak D call TRBD2 (5 bases). Germline V gene sequence: CDR1 SGHVS, CDR2 FQNEAQ. This CDR3 is built from 15 residues. Trimming cost V 2 bases and J 0 bases, with 11 bases left between them. CDR3 sequence (DNA): TGTGCCAGCAGCTTATTTTCCCGGGACTCCTACGAGCAGTACTTC. This encodes CASSLFSRDSYEQYF.

The chain uses TRBV3-1 (or the pseudogene TRBV3-2) and TRBJ2-6; D is unclear. Germline V gene lookup returns CDR1 LGHDT and CDR2 YNNKEL (reference sequence). This CDR3 has 15 amino acids. V was shortened by 2 bases and J by 2 bases, with 7 bases between the two germline ends. The CDR3 DNA follows: TGTGCCAGCAGCCAATACGGTGCTGGGGCCAACGTCCTGACTTTC. Its translation is CASSQYGAGANVLTF.

The chain links TRBV6-5 to TRBJ2-7; possible D gene TRBD1, 6 bases. Trimming left V 0 bases short and J 0 bases short, with 9 bases between. Germline V lookup: CDR1 MNHEY, CDR2 SVGAGI. This CDR3 has 15 residues. CDR3 loop: CASSYSGTTSYEQYF. The CDR3 DNA reads as TGTGCCAGCAGTTACTCCGGGACAACCTCCTACGAGCAGTACTTC.

The chain has TRBV7-2 and TRBJ1-5; 8 nucleotides match TRBD1. Germline CDR1 reads SGHTA; CDR2 reads FQGNSA. CDR3 length: 14 residues. V was pared by 0 bases and J by 7 bases, with 2 bases of the junction left unmatched. CDR3 bases: TGTGCCAGCAGCTTAGCCAGGACAGGGCAGCCCCAGCATTTT. Translating gives CASSLARTGQPQHF.